What follows is one TCR beta chain and its context. The source material, RNA transcripts, was used to amplify TCR beta CDR3 regions. First-round RT-PCR with HTBI primers amplified the TCR CDR3 region. TCRdb called the multiplex PCR reads again in MiXCR, with one record for every CDR3 protein. The data show about 740,000 distinct CDR3 sequences, 14% seen once. The data were obtained in a study of T cells in Graves' hyperthyroidism and ophthalmopathy. For the study at large: Once the initial diagnosis was made, peripheral blood was obtained before any treatment.

The CDR3 consists of 16 residues. Germline V CDR1 and CDR2: MNHEY, SMNVEV (reference sequence). Trimming left V 4 bases short and J 4 bases short, with 17 bases between. The chain carries TRBV27 and TRBJ2-1; D is unclear. The TCR originated in a woman younger than 30 with Graves' hyperthyroidism. The sequenced sample was blood. The CDR3 spells CASSSLGRDLYNEQFF. The CDR3 bases are TGTGCCAGCAGTTCGCTTGGAAGGGATCTATACAATGAGCAGTTCTTC.